What follows is one T cell receptor beta chain and its context. Its antigen is currently unknown. This record comes from a study of T cells in Graves' hyperthyroidism and ophthalmopathy. Study-level results: Appearing also in blood were most of the thyroid clonotypes expanded above 0.001. In simple terms, a model built on 13 V-J features told ophthalmopathy apart from stable hyperthyroidism.

This CDR3 has 13 amino acids. Germline-derived CDR1 and CDR2 are KGHSH and LQKENI. V dropped 3 bases and J dropped 5 bases, with 10 bases sitting between them. RNA transcripts served as the template for amplifying TCR beta CDR3 regions. HTBI primers drove first-round RT-PCR of the TCR CDR3. Using its own MiXCR run on the multiplex PCR reads, TCRdb lists one record per CDR3 protein. There are some 140,000 distinct CDR3 sequences in the sample; about 20% occur only once, and around two thirds lies in the top ten. Uncontrolled infection, other autoimmune disease, pregnancy and lactation each barred patients from inclusion. Before ophthalmopathy appeared, progressors gave blood at initial hyperthyroidism diagnosis.

This chain joins TRBV18 and TRBJ1-1, with D unclear. This sequence was found in a woman aged 45-59 years with Graves' hyperthyroidism that later progressed to Graves' ophthalmopathy. Sequencing input: blood. CDR3 sequence: CASSPQVGTEAFF. The CDR3 nucleotides read TGTGCCAGCTCACCTCAAGTGGGAACTGAAGCTTTCTTT.